This TCR beta chain comes out of a study of post-analysis software for immune sequencing data. The wider study: Multiple sclerosis in the patients followed relapsing-remitting, secondary progressive and progressive-relapsing courses. Findings of the study overall: Normalized Chao1 diversity was significantly reduced in patients versus controls. Same-batch samples co-clustered strongly by F measure. With TRBV5-6, TRBV5-1 and TRBV20-1 included, several TRBV segments were more frequent in patients than in controls.

Unique molecular identifiers were present in the TCR beta cDNA libraries. About 540,000 cDNA molecules were obtained from about 0.98 to 11 million T cells. TCRdb re-derived calls from the PCR reads in MiXCR, one entry per CDR3 protein. This table has 350,000 to 500,000 distinct CDR3 sequences, 39% appearing once. Remarks on this clonotype: The antigen remains unidentified.

The CDR3 spans 13 residues. Trimming left V 5 bases short and J 7 bases short, with 9 bases between. The sample comprised blood. The gene calls are TRBV12-3 or TRBV12-4 and TRBJ1-6; D may be TRBD1 (5 bases). This sequence originates from a girl between 2 and 10 years old with multiple sclerosis. This CDR3 is CASSPRQNSPLHF. As DNA, the CDR3 is TGTGCCAGCAGTCCACGACAGAATTCACCCCTCCACTTT.